One sample yielded the 31 T cell receptor beta chains listed below, sequenced in a study of blood T cell repertoires in COVID-19. Only in-frame clones appear in the TCRdb table, and some are missing; sequencing was by immunoSEQ multiplex PCR. This table holds more than 85,000 clones, around four fifths found once. What was sequenced was peripheral blood. The receptors were gathered from a man aged 40-55 years with active or convalescent COVID-19.

V gene TRBV3-1 (or the pseudogene TRBV3-2) combines with J gene TRBJ1-1; D is possibly TRBD1 (5 bases). The CDR3 runs to 15 residues. Deletions cut 0 bases from V and 10 bases from J, with 18 bases between. Per germline, CDR1 LGHDT and CDR2 YNNKEL (reference sequence). The CDR3 here is CASSQDWGVVGRAFF. The CDR3 coding sequence is TGTGCCAGCAGCCAAGATTGGGGCGTGGTAGGACGAGCTTTCTTT.

The rearrangement joins TRBV5-1 to TRBJ2-7, with 10 bases aligning to TRBD1. CDR3 size: 15 residues. The germline V gene encodes CDR1 SGHRS and CDR2 YFSETQ. V lost 0 bases to trimming and J lost 4 bases; unmatched junction nucleotides: 4. The CDR3 DNA sequence: TGCGCCAGCAGCTTGGGGGGGACAGGGGAATACGAGCAGTACTTC. Translation: CASSLGGTGEYEQYF.

A single count supports this clone. The chain combines TRBV7-9 with TRBJ1-4; tentative D call: TRBD1 (5 bases). Germline V gene sequence: CDR1 SEHNR, CDR2 FQNEAQ (reference sequence). The V end lost 5 bases, the J end lost 5 bases, and 15 bases lay between the germline ends. The CDR3 runs to 15 residues. CDR3 protein: CASSATRVGNEKLFF. CDR3 DNA: TGTGCCAGCAGCGCTACCAGGGTAGGGAATGAAAAACTGTTTTTT.

The chain uses TRBV6-5 and TRBJ1-2, with TRBD1 identical over 10 bases. The CDR3 has 16 residues. CDR1 is MNHEY and CDR2 is SVGAGI in the germline V gene. V lost 4 bases to trimming and J lost 0 bases; unmatched junction nucleotides: 5. CDR3 bases: TGTGCCAGCAGTTCCGGGACAGGGGTCCCTAACTATGGCTACACCTTC. Encoded protein: CASSSGTGVPNYGYTF.

The rearrangement joins TRBV30 to TRBJ2-1; weak D call: TRBD2 (5 bases). Germline V gene data show CDR1 as GTSNPN and CDR2 as SVGIG (reference sequence). V dropped 0 bases and J dropped 10 bases, with 16 bases sitting between them. The CDR3 is 14 amino acids. In DNA, the CDR3 is TGTGCCTGGAGTGTACTTGGACTCCCTGTCGAGCAGTTCTTC. This sequence encodes CAWSVLGLPVEQFF.

The chain carries TRBV6-2 or TRBV6-3 and TRBJ1-6, with 7 nucleotides matching TRBD1. The CDR3 is 17 residues long. From germline, CDR1 is MNHEY and CDR2 SVGEGT. Losses at the gene ends were 6 bases for V and 0 bases for J; bases not matched to a gene: 8. Here the CDR3 DNA reads TGTGCCAGCAGCCCTGAGGGGGCGAGCTCCTATAATTCACCCCTCCACTTT. Residues: CASSPEGASSYNSPLHF.

The V and J genes are TRBV9 and TRBJ1-2, with D possibly TRBD1 on 6 matching bases. Trimming pared 2 bases from V and 2 bases from J, leaving 16 bases between. This CDR3 has 16 residues. Germline V CDR1 and CDR2: SGDLS, YYNGEE. CDR3 bases: TGTGCCAGCAGCGTGACACAGGGTAGATCCAACTATGGCTACACCTTC. It translates to CASSVTQGRSNYGYTF.

This clone was seen only a few times. V is TRBV7-9 and J is TRBJ2-1, with 7 positions matching TRBD2. CDR3 length: 13 amino acids. Germline V gene data show CDR1 as SEHNR and CDR2 as FQNEAQ (reference sequence). V lost 7 bases to trimming and J lost 4 bases; unmatched junction nucleotides: 4. The CDR3 DNA sequence: TGTGCCAGCACCAGGACTAGTTACAATGAGCAGTTCTTC. Encoded protein: CASTRTSYNEQFF.

The chain recombines TRBV5-1 with TRBJ1-1; 8 bases fit TRBD1. The CDR3 is made up of 14 amino acids. J was trimmed by 7 bases and V by 3 bases; bases with no gene match: 8. Germline loops: CDR1 SGHRS, CDR2 YFSETQ. CDR3 DNA sequence: TGCGCCAGCAGCTATAACAGGGGGGTTAATGAAGCTTTCTTT. Translation gives CASSYNRGVNEAFF.

The chain carries TRBV10-3 and TRBJ2-1, with D perhaps TRBD2 (6 bases). Trimming stripped 3 bases from V and 10 bases from J, with 10 bases between. The CDR3 consists of 12 residues. In germline, CDR1 is ENHRY, CDR2 SYGVKD. Here the CDR3 reads CAISEGSGEQFF. The DNA for the CDR3 is TGTGCCATCAGTGAAGGGAGCGGGGAGCAGTTCTTC.

The rearrangement joins TRBV2 to TRBJ1-2, with D perhaps TRBD1 (6 bases). The germline V gene encodes CDR1 SNHLY and CDR2 FYNNEI. This CDR3 contains 15 residues. Between the trimmed V and J ends, which lost 6 bases and 0 bases, there was a span of 14 bases. CDR3 loop: CASSVNGQTNYGYTF. In DNA form, the CDR3 reads TGTGCCAGCAGCGTAAACGGACAGACTAACTATGGCTACACCTTC.

Only a few counts were recorded for this clone. The rearrangement uses TRBV7-9 and TRBJ2-7, with 12 bases fitting TRBD2. This CDR3 contains 16 residues. In germline, CDR1 is SEHNR, CDR2 FQNEAQ (reference sequence). J was trimmed by 7 bases and V by 5 bases; bases with no gene match: 12. The CDR3 reads CASSLGTSGHHAEQYF. In nucleotides, the CDR3 is TGTGCCAGCAGCCTCGGGACTAGCGGGCACCACGCGGAGCAGTACTTC. Filled out from reference TRBV7-9 and TRBJ2-7, the complete variable domain reads DTGVSQNPRHKITKRGQNVTFRCDPISEHNRLYWYRQTLGQGPEFLTYFQNEAQLEKSRLLSDRFSAERPKGSFSTLEIQRTEQGDSAMYLCASSLGTSGHHAEQYFGPGTRLTVT.

The chain employs TRBV6-5 and TRBJ2-7; D is uncertain. V was clipped by 6 bases and J by 7 bases, with 13 bases between them. The V gene's germline CDR1 is MNHEY and CDR2 SVGAGI. The CDR3 has 12 amino acids. The CDR3 spells CASRDGAGEQYF. The CDR3 DNA reads as TGTGCCAGCAGAGACGGCGCCGGGGAGCAGTACTTC.

The chain combines TRBV5-1 with TRBJ2-7, with D maybe TRBD1 (6 bases). The CDR3 totals 15 residues. Looked up from germline, CDR1 is SGHRS and CDR2 is YFSETQ. V lost 0 bases to trimming and J lost 6 bases, with 16 bases between them. The CDR3 DNA reads TGCGCCAGCAGCTTGGTACAGGGAGCTCCTGGCGAGCAGTACTTC. It translates to CASSLVQGAPGEQYF.

In its sample, this clone was seen once. V is TRBV6-5 and J is TRBJ1-5, with a weak D call TRBD1 (5 bases). The V and J ends lost 5 bases and 5 bases respectively, with 16 bases between them. The CDR3 runs 15 residues. Germline V CDR1 and CDR2: MNHEY, SVGAGI. In DNA form, the CDR3 reads TGTGCCAGCAGTCCCCTGGGCAGGGCTGATCAGCCCCAGCATTTT. The encoded protein is CASSPLGRADQPQHF.

The chain has TRBV3-1 (or the pseudogene TRBV3-2) and TRBJ2-7; 8 bases are a match to TRBD2. This CDR3 has 15 residues. Trimming removed 0 bases from V and 6 bases from J; junction bases left unmatched: 7. The germline CDR1 and CDR2 sequences are LGHDT and YNNKEL (reference sequence). The CDR3 DNA sequence: TGTGCCAGCAGCCAAGATCCGAGCGGGGGCCTCGAGCAGTACTTC. Translated: CASSQDPSGGLEQYF.

The gene calls are TRBV7-6 and TRBJ2-7; 10 positions match TRBD2. This CDR3 has 15 amino acids. From germline, CDR1 is SGHVS and CDR2 FNYEAQ. J was trimmed by 1 base and V by 5 bases; bases with no gene match: 5. The chain's CDR3 is CASSTTSGLSYEQYF. The CDR3 DNA reads TGTGCCAGCAGCACGACTAGCGGGCTTTCCTACGAGCAGTACTTC.

The rearrangement links TRBV7-2 to TRBJ2-2; 9 positions match TRBD2. Per the germline V gene, CDR1 is SGHTA and CDR2 is FQGNSA. Unmatched junction bases numbered 7, after V lost 5 bases and J lost 9 bases. The CDR3 runs 14 residues. The CDR3: CASSPGTSIRELFF. In DNA form, the CDR3 reads TGTGCCAGCAGCCCCGGGACTAGCATCCGGGAGCTGTTTTTT.

The chain recombines TRBV5-5 with TRBJ1-5; tentatively, D is TRBD1 (5 bases). V was pared by 0 bases and J by 3 bases, with 10 bases between. Germline lookup yields CDR1 SGHKS and CDR2 YYEKEE (reference sequence). The CDR3 contains 15 residues. CDR3 amino acids: CASSLVGGNNQPQHF. The DNA for the CDR3 is TGTGCCAGCAGCTTGGTCGGGGGGAACAATCAGCCCCAGCATTTT.

The rearrangement uses TRBV7-6 and TRBJ1-6; D is unclear. Germline assignment: CDR1 SGHVS and CDR2 FNYEAQ. V lost 6 bases, J lost 6 bases, and 6 bases lay in between. This CDR3 is built from 12 residues. The CDR3 nucleotides read TGTGCCAGCAGTACTTTTAATTCACCCCTCCACTTT. It encodes CASSTFNSPLHF.

This chain uses TRBV7-3 with TRBJ1-4; D unresolved. Between the trimmed V and J ends, which lost 5 bases and 3 bases, there was a span of 7 bases. Germline loops: CDR1 SGHTA, CDR2 FQGTGA. The CDR3 totals 13 residues. The CDR3 reads CASSPAANEKLFF. For the CDR3, the DNA is TGTGCCAGCAGCCCCGCGGCTAATGAAAAACTGTTTTTT.

This clone appeared once. Other DNA sequences within the sample encode an identical CDR3. V and J are TRBV4-2 and TRBJ1-1; possibly TRBD1 for D (5 bases). The CDR3 consists of 16 residues. V was shortened by 0 bases and J by 0 bases, with 11 bases between the two germline ends. The V gene's germline CDR1 is LGHNA and CDR2 YNFKEQ. DNA of the CDR3: TGTGCCAGCAGCCAAGATTGGGGCACCCTGAACACTGAAGCTTTCTTT. Translated, it gives CASSQDWGTLNTEAFF.

V and J are TRBV2 and TRBJ1-4; no definite D call. V lost 8 bases and J lost 6, with 19 bases in between. The CDR3 is made up of 15 amino acids. Germline CDR1 and CDR2: SNHLY and FYNNEI. The DNA for the CDR3 is TGTGCCAGCTCGCCGAATTTCGGGAGAGATGAAAAACTGTTTTTT. It encodes CASSPNFGRDEKLFF.

This sequence joins TRBV19 and TRBJ2-3; 14 bases line up with TRBD2. The ends lost 4 bases at V and 4 bases at J; junction bases unmatched: 7. The length of the CDR3 is 17 residues. CDR1 and CDR2 (germline): LNHDA, SQIVND (reference sequence). CDR3 nucleotides: TGTGCCAGTAGTAGACTAGCGGGGGGGCTTGGGGCAGATACGCAGTATTTT. Protein sequence: CASSRLAGGLGADTQYF.

The chain is built from TRBV28 and TRBJ1-5; the match to TRBD1 covers 9 bases. Germline-derived CDR1 and CDR2 are MDHEN and SYDVKM. The CDR3 has 17 amino acids. V shed 5 bases, J shed 3 bases, and the junction held 11 bases outside the gene matches. Here the CDR3 DNA reads TGTGCCAGCAGTCCGGACTGGGGACAGGGTGACAATCAGCCCCAGCATTTT. Protein: CASSPDWGQGDNQPQHF. The full variable domain, its missing parts supplied by reference TRBV28 and TRBJ1-5, is DVKVTQSSRYLVKRTGEKVFLECVQDMDHENMFWYRQDPGLGLRLIYFSYDVKMKEKGDIPEGYSVSREKKERFSLILESASTNQTSMYLCASSPDWGQGDNQPQHFGDGTRLSIL.

The chain carries TRBV28 and TRBJ1-3; tentative D call: TRBD1 (5 bases). CDR3 length equals 15 residues. V was clipped by 6 bases and J by 1 base, with 13 bases between them. CDR1 is MDHEN and CDR2 is SYDVKM in the germline V gene. This CDR3 reads CASRGGSASGNTIYF. The CDR3 nucleotides read TGTGCCAGCAGGGGGGGTTCGGCGTCTGGAAACACCATATATTTT.

This chain connects TRBV14 to TRBJ2-1; 7 bases map to TRBD2. Trimming at V came to 4 bases and at J to 3 bases, leaving 6 bases not matched to a gene. CDR1 is SGHDN, CDR2 FVKESK, per germline. There are 15 residues in the CDR3. CDR3 sequence reads: CASSLLAINYNEQFF. As DNA, the CDR3 is TGTGCCAGCAGCCTACTAGCGATAAACTACAATGAGCAGTTCTTC.

This clone showed up just a few times. The genes are TRBV6-5 and TRBJ2-7; TRBD2 might be the D (7 bases). CDR1 and CDR2 from the germline V gene are MNHEY and SVGAGI. V shed 10 bases and J shed 2 bases, with 21 bases lying between them. CDR3 length equals 15 residues. The CDR3 nucleotides are TGTGCCACTCAGCTTGGGGGGGCCGGAACCTACGAGCAGTACTTC. Translating gives CATQLGGAGTYEQYF.

J is TRBJ2-2 and V is TRBV25-1; maybe TRBD2 (7 bases). Germline CDR1 MGHDK, CDR2 SYGVNS. CDR3 size: 15 residues. Deletions cut 6 bases from V and 3 bases from J, with 14 bases between. DNA for the CDR3: TGTGCCAGCAGCGCCGGGGGGCGGGACACCGGGGAGCTGTTTTTT. This gives the protein CASSAGGRDTGELFF.

Here the CDR3 reads CASSSGPNQPQHF. For the CDR3, the DNA is TGTGCCAGCAGTAGCGGACCAAATCAGCCCCAGCATTTT. This chain joins TRBV5-6 and TRBJ1-5; no definite D call. Germline-derived CDR1 and CDR2 are SGHDT and YYEEEE. The V end lost 5 bases, the J end lost 4 bases, and 10 bases lay between the germline ends. The CDR3 loop spans 13 amino acids. The full variable domain, with the rest looked up from reference TRBV5-6 and TRBJ1-5, is DAGVTQSPTHLIKTRGQQVTLRCSPKSGHDTVSWYQQALGQGPQFIFQYYEEEERQRGNFPDRFSGHQFPNYSSELNVNALLLGDSALYLCASSSGPNQPQHFGDGTRLSIL.

This clone was seen a single time. The chain is built from TRBV27 and TRBJ1-2; a weak D match, TRBD1 (6 bases). CDR3 length: 13 residues. Germline-derived CDR1 and CDR2 are MNHEY and SMNVEV (reference sequence). Deletions cut 3 bases from V and 6 bases from J, with 11 bases between. The CDR3 region is CASSFRGLNGYTF. CDR3 bases: TGTGCCAGCAGTTTCAGGGGTTTGAATGGCTACACCTTC.